These 23 T cell receptor beta chains originate from one sample sequenced in a study of T cells in Graves' hyperthyroidism and ophthalmopathy. Researchers amplified the TCR beta CDR3 regions from RNA transcripts. The study used the HTBI primer set for a first-round RT-PCR of the TCR CDR3. TCRdb itself ran the multiplex PCR reads through MiXCR, one entry per CDR3 protein. The sample holds 300,000 to 400,000 distinct CDR3 sequences, roughly an eighth seen once. The sample consisted of blood. Source of these receptors: a woman between 18 and 30 years old with Graves' hyperthyroidism.

This chain joins TRBV25-1 and TRBJ1-6, with 7 bases aligning to TRBD1. This CDR3 contains 14 residues. Germline V gene lookup returns CDR1 MGHDK and CDR2 SYGVNS. V lost 3 bases to trimming and J lost 14 bases; unmatched junction nucleotides: 10. The chain's CDR3 is CASSEGRGLGALHF. DNA of the CDR3: TGTGCCAGCAGTGAGGGAAGGGGGCTCGGGGCCCTCCACTTT.

This clonotype appeared many times. J is TRBJ2-1 and V is TRBV6-2 or TRBV6-3, with D tentatively TRBD2 (6 bases). Per germline, CDR1 MNHEY and CDR2 SVGEGT. CDR3 length equals 16 residues. V shed 0 bases and J shed 3 bases, with 12 bases lying between them. CDR3 DNA: TGTGCCAGCAGTTACTCCGGCGGGACTGGCTACAATGAGCAGTTCTTC. Translated, it gives CASSYSGGTGYNEQFF.

Ten or more counts support this clonotype. This chain uses TRBV7-2 with TRBJ2-7, with D perhaps TRBD1 (5 bases). There are 14 residues in the CDR3. Germline CDR1 reads SGHTA; CDR2 reads FQGNSA. V lost 4 bases and J lost 0, with 10 bases in between. CDR3 sequence: CASSSDRYSYEQYF. The CDR3 region has the DNA TGTGCCAGCAGCTCTGACAGATACTCCTACGAGCAGTACTTC.

At least ten counts were recorded for this clonotype. This rearrangement joins TRBV18 to TRBJ1-5; D call uncertain. V was pared by 0 bases and J by 4 bases, with 7 bases between. CDR1 is KGHSH, CDR2 LQKENI, per germline. The CDR3 is made up of 14 amino acids. The CDR3, as DNA: TGTGCCAGCTCACCACCAGGGTCAAATCAGCCCCAGCATTTT. Translating gives CASSPPGSNQPQHF.

This clonotype was seen repeatedly, ten times or more. The chain employs TRBV20-1 and TRBJ2-2; D is undetermined. This CDR3 comprises 12 residues. Germline V gene data show CDR1 as DFQATT and CDR2 as SNEGSKA (reference sequence). Deletions cut 3 bases from V and 5 bases from J, with 7 bases between. The CDR3 DNA is TGCAGTGCTAGTAGCTTTACCGGGGAGCTGTTTTTT. It specifies CSASSFTGELFF.

This clonotype was counted many times. The chain joins TRBV2 to TRBJ2-7; possibly TRBD1 for D (5 bases). The CDR3 is made up of 13 amino acids. Per the germline V gene, CDR1 is SNHLY and CDR2 is FYNNEI. V lost 3 bases and J lost 2, with 8 bases in between. The CDR3 DNA reads as TGTGCCAGCAGTGACCAGGGCCCCTACGAGCAGTACTTC. Encoded protein: CASSDQGPYEQYF.

This clonotype was observed at least ten times. The chain links TRBV28 to TRBJ2-5, with TRBD2 matching over 12 bases. Losses at the gene ends were 6 bases for V and 7 bases for J; bases not matched to a gene: 9. The length of the CDR3 is 15 residues. Germline CDR1 and CDR2: MDHEN and SYDVKM. The CDR3 bases are TGTGCCAGCAGCCTGACTAGCGGGGGCCCCACGACCCAGTACTTC. Its translation: CASSLTSGGPTTQYF.

The V call is TRBV9, the J call TRBJ2-2; TRBD2 aligns across 14 bases. Germline assignment: CDR1 SGDLS and CDR2 YYNGEE. The CDR3 has 17 amino acids. V trimming: 4 bases; J trimming: 7 bases; junction bases outside the gene matches: 9. CDR3 amino acids: CASSYSGLAGVSGELFF. The CDR3, as DNA: TGTGCCAGCAGCTACTCGGGACTAGCGGGAGTTAGCGGGGAGCTGTTTTTT.

This clonotype was seen ten or more times. The chain uses TRBV15 and TRBJ2-7; no firm D call. The germline V gene encodes CDR1 LNHNV and CDR2 YYDKDF (reference sequence). The CDR3 runs to 13 residues. V gave up 5 bases and J gave up 4 bases, with 12 bases separating them. The CDR3 loop reads CATSSPPGYEQYF. The CDR3, as DNA: TGTGCCACCAGCTCCCCGCCCGGATACGAGCAGTACTTC. The whole variable domain, filled in from reference TRBV15 and TRBJ2-7, reads DAMVIQNPRYQVTQFGKPVTLSCSQTLNHNVMYWYQQKSSQAPKLLFHYYDKDFNNEADTPDNFQSRRPNTSFCFLDIRSPGLGDTAMYLCATSSPPGYEQYFGPGTRLTVT.

This clonotype was found a few times. The genes are TRBV7-2 and TRBJ2-5; D ambiguous. The CDR3 is 13 amino acids. The V end lost 6 bases, the J end lost 9 bases, and 17 bases lay between the germline ends. From germline, CDR1 is SGHTA and CDR2 FQGNSA. CDR3 amino acids: CTSSKATTTAQYF. The CDR3, as DNA: TGTACCAGCAGTAAGGCGACAACGACGGCCCAGTACTTC.

This clonotype was counted many times. The V and J genes are TRBV28 and TRBJ1-1; maybe TRBD1 (5 bases). This CDR3 region has 14 residues. CDR1 and CDR2 from the germline V gene are MDHEN and SYDVKM. Trimming removed 4 bases at V and 5 bases at J, with 14 bases between. CDR3 sequence: CASSSYAKGTEAFF. As DNA, the CDR3 is TGTGCCAGCAGTTCGTACGCTAAGGGGACTGAAGCTTTCTTT.

This clonotype was detected ten times or more. The chain has TRBV13 and TRBJ2-7; TRBD1 matches at 7 bases. The CDR3 is 16 residues long. The germline gives CDR1 PRHDT, CDR2 FYEKMQ (reference sequence). V gave up 4 bases and J gave up 2 bases; unmatched junction bases: 11. The CDR3 loop is CASSWFTGQQTYEQYF. CDR3 coding DNA: TGTGCCAGCAGCTGGTTTACGGGACAGCAGACCTACGAGCAGTACTTC. Full variable domain (outside the CDR3, taken from reference TRBV13 and TRBJ2-7): AAGVIQSPRHLIKEKRETATLKCYPIPRHDTVYWYQQGPGQDPQFLISFYEKMQSDKGSIPDRFSAQQFSDYHSELNMSSLELGDSALYFCASSWFTGQQTYEQYFGPGTRLTVT.

This clonotype was seen ten or more times. The rearrangement uses TRBV5-5 and TRBJ1-1; 8 bases map to TRBD1. This CDR3 has 15 amino acids. The trim removed 2 bases at V and 5 bases at J, leaving 8 bases unmatched. In germline, CDR1 is SGHKS, CDR2 YYEKEE (reference sequence). CDR3 coding DNA: TGTGCCAGCAGCTTCCAACCGACAGGGGTAACTGAAGCTTTCTTT. Translation gives CASSFQPTGVTEAFF.

In its sample, this clonotype was seen many times. The CDR3 sequence: CASSPRTSFSYNEQFF. CDR3 in DNA: TGTGCCAGCAGCCCGAGGACTTCTTTCTCCTACAATGAGCAGTTCTTC. The V gene is TRBV6-2 or TRBV6-3, the J gene TRBJ2-1; possible D gene TRBD2, 5 bases. V dropped 6 bases and J dropped 0 bases, with 15 bases sitting between them. The germline V gene encodes CDR1 MNHEY and CDR2 SVGEGT. The CDR3 spans 16 residues.

This clonotype was observed a few times. J is TRBJ2-2 and V is TRBV24-1; D is unclear. The CDR3 has 17 amino acids. Trimming took 1 base from V and 1 from J, leaving 12 bases between them. The germline CDR1 and CDR2 sequences are KGHDR and SFDVKD. CDR3 sequence (DNA): TGTGCCACCAGTGATTTAAGCCTAGGGAAGAACACCGGGGAGCTGTTTTTT. Amino acids: CATSDLSLGKNTGELFF.

This clonotype was observed many times. The rearrangement links TRBV6-1 to TRBJ2-7, with D possibly called TRBD1 or TRBD2 (5 bases each). The ends were cut back, 1 base at V and 3 bases at J, with 13 bases in the middle. CDR1 and CDR2 from the germline V gene are MNHNS and SASEGT. The CDR3 contains 15 residues. In DNA form, the CDR3 reads TGTGCCAGCAGTGAAGAGGGGACCCAAGTCTACGAGCAGTACTTC. Translated: CASSEEGTQVYEQYF.

This clonotype was seen many times. The chain carries TRBV7-9 and TRBJ1-1; no firm D call. Per the germline V gene, CDR1 is SEHNR and CDR2 is FQNEAQ (reference sequence). Between the trimmed V and J ends, which lost 4 bases and 7 bases, there was a span of 7 bases. The CDR3 covers 11 residues. DNA for the CDR3: TGTGCCAGCAGCTCACAAGGTGAAGCTTTCTTT. It specifies CASSSQGEAFF.

This clonotype was observed many times. The chain is built from TRBV11-3 and TRBJ2-1; D remains unclear. CDR3 length equals 13 residues. Germline CDR1 is SGHNT and CDR2 is YENEEA. Between the trimmed V and J ends, which lost 2 bases and 6 bases, there was a span of 8 bases. The CDR3 is CASSLLRGNEQFF. The CDR3 coding sequence is TGTGCCAGCAGCTTACTACGAGGCAATGAGCAGTTCTTC.

This clonotype has at least ten counts. The chain has TRBV7-2 and TRBJ1-4, with 7 bases aligning to TRBD1. The CDR3 loop spans 16 amino acids. V lost 5 bases, J lost 0 bases, and 6 bases stayed unmatched. Germline V gene data show CDR1 as SGHTA and CDR2 as FQGNSA. The CDR3 DNA reads TGTGCCAGCAGCCCGGACAGGTCCGCAACTAATGAAAAACTGTTTTTT. Translation gives CASSPDRSATNEKLFF.

The chain carries TRBV6-5 and TRBJ1-5, with D perhaps TRBD1 (6 bases). V was clipped by 7 bases and J by 0 bases, with 10 bases between them. Germline CDR1 MNHEY, CDR2 SVGAGI. CDR3 length: 14 amino acids. The CDR3 DNA sequence: TGTGCCAGCATACAGGGACCTAGCAATCAGCCCCAGCATTTT. It codes for CASIQGPSNQPQHF.

The table lists this clonotype with many counts. CDR3 nucleotides: TGTGCCAGCAGCTTAGGATCCCGAGGGGGCCACGAGCAGTACTTC. Translated: CASSLGSRGGHEQYF. The J gene is TRBJ2-7, the V gene TRBV11-1; 7 nucleotides align to TRBD1. J gave up 5 bases and V 1 base, and 8 bases lay outside the gene matches. Germline V CDR1 and CDR2: SGHAT, FQDESV (reference sequence). The CDR3 runs to 15 residues.

This clonotype was detected only a few times. The chain links TRBV19 to TRBJ1-5; no firm D call. The V and J ends lost 7 bases and 0 bases respectively, with 7 bases between them. CDR1 is LNHDA and CDR2 is SQIVND in the germline V gene (reference sequence). CDR3 length: 13 residues. CDR3 amino acids: CASKRNSNQPQHF. DNA for the CDR3: TGTGCCAGTAAAAGAAATAGCAATCAGCCCCAGCATTTT.

This clonotype was counted at least ten times. V and J are TRBV28 and TRBJ1-2, with TRBD1 matching 9 bases. The germline CDR1 and CDR2 sequences are MDHEN and SYDVKM. V shed 6 bases and J 7 bases; nucleotides not matched to a gene: 21. This CDR3 comprises 18 residues. CDR3: CASSSPGGQGEAGSGYTF. CDR3 sequence (DNA): TGTGCCAGCAGCTCCCCGGGGGGACAGGGCGAGGCGGGGTCTGGCTACACCTTC.